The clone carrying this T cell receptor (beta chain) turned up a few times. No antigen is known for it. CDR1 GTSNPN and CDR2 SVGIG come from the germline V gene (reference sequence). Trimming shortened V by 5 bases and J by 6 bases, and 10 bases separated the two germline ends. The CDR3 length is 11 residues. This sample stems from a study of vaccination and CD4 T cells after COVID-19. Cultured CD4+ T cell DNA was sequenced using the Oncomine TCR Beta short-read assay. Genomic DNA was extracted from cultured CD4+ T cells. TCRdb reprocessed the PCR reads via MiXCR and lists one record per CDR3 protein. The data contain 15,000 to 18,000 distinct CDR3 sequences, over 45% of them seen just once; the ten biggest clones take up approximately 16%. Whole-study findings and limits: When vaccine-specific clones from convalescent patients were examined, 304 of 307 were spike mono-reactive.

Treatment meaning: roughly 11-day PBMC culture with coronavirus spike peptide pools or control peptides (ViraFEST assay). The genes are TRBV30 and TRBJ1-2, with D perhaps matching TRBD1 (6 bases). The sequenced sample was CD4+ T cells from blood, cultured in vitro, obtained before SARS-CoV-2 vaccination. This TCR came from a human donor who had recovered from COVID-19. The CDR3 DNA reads TGTGCCTGGGAGGGGGACCATGGCTACACCTTC. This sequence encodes CAWEGDHGYTF.